This T cell receptor beta chain derives from a study of PD-L1 blockade in urothelial cancer. Study background: Of prior chemotherapy regimens, patients had received between 0 and 3. Blood analyses occurred 3 weeks (second dose) and 6 weeks post treatment start.

Study-wide findings and caveats: Where pretreatment blood TCR clonality fell below the median, better survival was predicted.

Turning to this clone: Antigen: not known.

Libraries were prepared by immunoSEQ multiplex PCR; TCRdb keeps only in-frame clonotypes and omits some of them. Among tens of thousands of clones listed, 70% to 90% were seen once. The CDR3 is 15 residues long. With V trimmed by 3 bases and J by 2 bases, 7 bases remained unmatched. The germline V gene has CDR1 SGHTA and CDR2 FQGNSA. Time point in this sample: pretreatment peripheral blood. The sequence came from a man between 60 and 70 years old with urothelial cancer. The V gene is TRBV7-2, the J gene TRBJ2-7; 7 bases fit TRBD2. The specimen comprised PBMCs, sampled around atezolizumab (anti-PD-L1) treatment. The DNA of the CDR3 is TGTGCCAGCAGCTTCAGCGCGGGGGTAACCTACGAGCAGTACTTC. Its protein is CASSFSAGVTYEQYF.